The clone carrying this TCR beta chain was observed once. The germline V and J ends were trimmed by 4 bases and 8 bases, with 14 bases remaining between them. The CDR3 has 14 residues. Germline CDR1 reads MGHDK; CDR2 reads SYGVNS. Per the original methods: Estimation of nucleated cell counts was performed using reference gene primer amplification. TCRdb's copy holds only in-frame clones and misses some; the assay was immunoSEQ multiplex PCR. V and J calls and clone size come straight from that table; D and trimming were deduced from the DNA. The table lists roughly 500,000 clones, 80% to 90% of them singletons, with under 4% in the top ten. The data stem from a study of blood T cell repertoires in COVID-19. Whole-study context: From the United States, Italy and Spain came samples of acute and convalescent COVID-19. In each case, the material was cDNA or gDNA derived from T cells, B-cell-depleted T cells, or PBMCs.

Sequencing input: peripheral blood. The TCR was taken from a human donor in a cohort sampled during active COVID-19. The chain uses TRBV25-1 and TRBJ1-4; no clear D. CDR3 in amino acids: CASSAPGTREKLFF. The CDR3 nucleotides are TGTGCCAGCAGTGCCCCGGGTACGAGAGAAAAACTGTTTTTT.